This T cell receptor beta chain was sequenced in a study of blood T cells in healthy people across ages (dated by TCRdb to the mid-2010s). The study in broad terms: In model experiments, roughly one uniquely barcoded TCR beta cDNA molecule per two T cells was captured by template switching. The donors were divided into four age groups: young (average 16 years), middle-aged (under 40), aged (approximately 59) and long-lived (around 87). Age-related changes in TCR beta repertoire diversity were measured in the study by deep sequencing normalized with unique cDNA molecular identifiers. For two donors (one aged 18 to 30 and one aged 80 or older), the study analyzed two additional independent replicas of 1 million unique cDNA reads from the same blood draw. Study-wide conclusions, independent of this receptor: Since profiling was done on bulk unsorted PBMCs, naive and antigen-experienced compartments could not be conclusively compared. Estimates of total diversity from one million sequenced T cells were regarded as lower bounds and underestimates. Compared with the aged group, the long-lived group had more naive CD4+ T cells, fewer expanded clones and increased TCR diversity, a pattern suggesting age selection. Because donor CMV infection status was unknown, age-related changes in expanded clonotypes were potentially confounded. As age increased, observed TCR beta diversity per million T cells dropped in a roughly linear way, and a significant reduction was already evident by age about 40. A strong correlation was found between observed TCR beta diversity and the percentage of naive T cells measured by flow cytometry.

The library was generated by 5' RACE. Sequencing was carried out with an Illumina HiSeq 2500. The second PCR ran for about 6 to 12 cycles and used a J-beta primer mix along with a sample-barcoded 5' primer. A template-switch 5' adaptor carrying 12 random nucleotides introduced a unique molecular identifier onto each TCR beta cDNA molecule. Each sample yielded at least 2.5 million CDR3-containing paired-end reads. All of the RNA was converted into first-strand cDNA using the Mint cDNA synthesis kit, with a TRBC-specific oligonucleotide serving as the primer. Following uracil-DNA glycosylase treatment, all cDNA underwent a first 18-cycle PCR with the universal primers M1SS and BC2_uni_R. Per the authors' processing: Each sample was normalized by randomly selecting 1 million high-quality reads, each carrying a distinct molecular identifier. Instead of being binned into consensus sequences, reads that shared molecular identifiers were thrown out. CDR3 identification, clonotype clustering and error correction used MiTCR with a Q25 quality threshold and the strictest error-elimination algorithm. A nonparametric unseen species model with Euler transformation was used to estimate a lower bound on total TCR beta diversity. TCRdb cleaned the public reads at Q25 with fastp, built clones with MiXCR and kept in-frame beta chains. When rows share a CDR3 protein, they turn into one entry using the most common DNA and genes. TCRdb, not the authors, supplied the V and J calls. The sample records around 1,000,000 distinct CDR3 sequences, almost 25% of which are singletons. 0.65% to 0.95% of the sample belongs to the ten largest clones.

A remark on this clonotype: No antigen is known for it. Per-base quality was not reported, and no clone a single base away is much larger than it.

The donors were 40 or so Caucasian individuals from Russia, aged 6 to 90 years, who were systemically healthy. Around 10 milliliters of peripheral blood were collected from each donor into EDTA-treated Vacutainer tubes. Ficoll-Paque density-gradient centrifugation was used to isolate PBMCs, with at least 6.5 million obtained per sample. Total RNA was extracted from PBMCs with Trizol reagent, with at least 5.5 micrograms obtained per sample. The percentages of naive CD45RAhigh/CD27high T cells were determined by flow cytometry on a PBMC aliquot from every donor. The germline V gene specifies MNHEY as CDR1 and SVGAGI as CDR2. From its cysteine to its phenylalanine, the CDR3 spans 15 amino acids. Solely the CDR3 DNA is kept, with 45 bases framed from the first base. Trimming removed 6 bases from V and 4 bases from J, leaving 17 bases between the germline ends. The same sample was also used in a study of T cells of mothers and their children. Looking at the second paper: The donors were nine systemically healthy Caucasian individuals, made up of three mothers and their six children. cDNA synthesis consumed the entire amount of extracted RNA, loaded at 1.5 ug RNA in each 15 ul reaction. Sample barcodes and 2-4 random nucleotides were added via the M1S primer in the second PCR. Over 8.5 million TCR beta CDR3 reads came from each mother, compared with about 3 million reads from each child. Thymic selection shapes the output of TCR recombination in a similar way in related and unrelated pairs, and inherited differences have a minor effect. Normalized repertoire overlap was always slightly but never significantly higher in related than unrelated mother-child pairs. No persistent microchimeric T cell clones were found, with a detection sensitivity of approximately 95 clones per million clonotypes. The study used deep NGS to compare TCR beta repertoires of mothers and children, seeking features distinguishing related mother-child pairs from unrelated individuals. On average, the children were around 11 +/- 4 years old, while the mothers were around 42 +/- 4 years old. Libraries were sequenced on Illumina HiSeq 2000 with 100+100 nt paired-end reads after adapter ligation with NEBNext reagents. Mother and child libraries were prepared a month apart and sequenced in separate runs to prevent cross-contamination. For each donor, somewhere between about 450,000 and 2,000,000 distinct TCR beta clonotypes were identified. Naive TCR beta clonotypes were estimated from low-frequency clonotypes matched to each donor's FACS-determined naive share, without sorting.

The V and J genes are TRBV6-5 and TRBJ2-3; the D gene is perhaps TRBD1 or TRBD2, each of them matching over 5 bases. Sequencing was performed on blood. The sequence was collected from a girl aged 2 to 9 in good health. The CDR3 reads CASSPGPSGPDTQYF. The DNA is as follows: TGTGCCAGCAGCCCGGGACCGAGTGGGCCAGATACGCAGTATTTT.